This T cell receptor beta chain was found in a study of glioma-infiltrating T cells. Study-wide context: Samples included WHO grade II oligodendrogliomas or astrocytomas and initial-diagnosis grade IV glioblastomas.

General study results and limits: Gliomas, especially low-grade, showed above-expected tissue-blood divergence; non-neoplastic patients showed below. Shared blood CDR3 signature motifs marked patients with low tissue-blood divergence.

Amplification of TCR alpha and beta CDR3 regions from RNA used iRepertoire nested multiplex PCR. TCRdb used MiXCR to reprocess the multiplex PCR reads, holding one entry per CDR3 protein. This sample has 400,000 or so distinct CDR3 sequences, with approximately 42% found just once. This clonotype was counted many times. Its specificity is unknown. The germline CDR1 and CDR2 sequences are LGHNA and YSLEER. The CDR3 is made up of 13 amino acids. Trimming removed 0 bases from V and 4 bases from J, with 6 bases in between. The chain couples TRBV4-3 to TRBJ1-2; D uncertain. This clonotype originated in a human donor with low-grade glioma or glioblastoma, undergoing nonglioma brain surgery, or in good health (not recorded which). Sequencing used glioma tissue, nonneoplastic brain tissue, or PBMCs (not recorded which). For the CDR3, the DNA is TGCGCCAGCAGCCAAGAGGCACCCTATGGCTACACCTTC. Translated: CASSQEAPYGYTF.